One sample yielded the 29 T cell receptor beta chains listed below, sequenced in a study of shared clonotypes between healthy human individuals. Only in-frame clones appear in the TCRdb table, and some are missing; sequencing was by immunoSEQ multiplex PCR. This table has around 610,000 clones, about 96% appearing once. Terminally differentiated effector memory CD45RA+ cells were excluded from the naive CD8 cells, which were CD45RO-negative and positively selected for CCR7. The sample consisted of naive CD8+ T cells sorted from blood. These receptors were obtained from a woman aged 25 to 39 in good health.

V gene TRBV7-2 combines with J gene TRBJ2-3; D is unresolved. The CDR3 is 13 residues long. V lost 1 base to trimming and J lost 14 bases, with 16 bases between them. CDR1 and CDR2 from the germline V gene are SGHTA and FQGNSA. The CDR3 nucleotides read TGTGCCAGCAGCTTAGTCCTGGACCCATTGTGGTATTTT. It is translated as CASSLVLDPLWYF.

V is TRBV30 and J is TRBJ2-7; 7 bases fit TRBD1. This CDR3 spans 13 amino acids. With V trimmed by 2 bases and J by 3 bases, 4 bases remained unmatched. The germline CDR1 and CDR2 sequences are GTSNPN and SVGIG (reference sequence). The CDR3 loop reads CAWSNGQDYEQYF. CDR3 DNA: TGTGCCTGGAGTAATGGACAGGACTACGAGCAGTACTTC.

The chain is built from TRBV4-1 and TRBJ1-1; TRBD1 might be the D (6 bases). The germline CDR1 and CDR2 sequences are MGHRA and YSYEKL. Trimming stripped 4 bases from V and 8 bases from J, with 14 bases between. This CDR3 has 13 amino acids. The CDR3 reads CASSLRAGAEAFF. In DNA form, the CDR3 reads TGCGCCAGCAGCCTCCGGGCGGGGGCCGAAGCTTTCTTT.

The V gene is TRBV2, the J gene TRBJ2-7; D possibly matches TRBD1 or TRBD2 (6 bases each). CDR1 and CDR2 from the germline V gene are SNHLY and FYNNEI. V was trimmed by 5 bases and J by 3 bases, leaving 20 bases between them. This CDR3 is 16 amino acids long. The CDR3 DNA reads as TGTGCCAGCAGTCCGGGAGAGGGGGTTGAAGACTACGAGCAGTACTTC. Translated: CASSPGEGVEDYEQYF.

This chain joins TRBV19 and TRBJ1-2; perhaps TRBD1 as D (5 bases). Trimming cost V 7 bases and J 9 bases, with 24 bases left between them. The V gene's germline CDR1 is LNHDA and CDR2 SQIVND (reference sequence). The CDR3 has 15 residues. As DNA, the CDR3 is TGTGCCAGTACCCTCGCCTCCTGGGGGGACCTTCGCTACACCTTC. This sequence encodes CASTLASWGDLRYTF.

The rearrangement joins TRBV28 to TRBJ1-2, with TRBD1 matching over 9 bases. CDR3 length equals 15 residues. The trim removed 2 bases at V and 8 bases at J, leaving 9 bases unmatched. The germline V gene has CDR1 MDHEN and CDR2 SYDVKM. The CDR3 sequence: CASSLRDRAARGYTF. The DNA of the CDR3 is TGTGCCAGCAGTTTACGGGACAGGGCGGCTAGAGGCTACACCTTC.

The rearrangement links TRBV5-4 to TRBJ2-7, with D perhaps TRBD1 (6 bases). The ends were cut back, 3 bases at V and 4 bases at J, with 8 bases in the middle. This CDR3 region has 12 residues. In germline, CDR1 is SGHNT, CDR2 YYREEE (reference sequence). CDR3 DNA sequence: TGTGCCAGCAGCTCACAGGGATACGAGCAGTACTTC. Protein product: CASSSQGYEQYF. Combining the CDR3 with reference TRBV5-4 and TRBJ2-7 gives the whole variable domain ETGVTQSPTHLIKTRGQQVTLRCSSQSGHNTVSWYQQALGQGPQFIFQYYREEENGRGNFPPRFSGLQFPNYSSELNVNALELDDSALYLCASSSQGYEQYFGPGTRLTVT.

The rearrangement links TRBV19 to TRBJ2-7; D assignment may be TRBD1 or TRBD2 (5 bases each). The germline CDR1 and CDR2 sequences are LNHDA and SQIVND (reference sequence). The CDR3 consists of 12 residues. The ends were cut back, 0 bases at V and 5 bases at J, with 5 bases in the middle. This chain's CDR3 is CASSIEGDEQYF. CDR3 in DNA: TGTGCCAGTAGTATAGAGGGGGACGAGCAGTACTTC.

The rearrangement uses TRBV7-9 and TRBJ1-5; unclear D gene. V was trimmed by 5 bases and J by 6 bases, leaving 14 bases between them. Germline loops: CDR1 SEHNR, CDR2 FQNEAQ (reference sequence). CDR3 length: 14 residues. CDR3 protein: CASSRTEDPQPQHF. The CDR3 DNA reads TGTGCCAGCAGCCGCACAGAGGATCCTCAGCCCCAGCATTTT. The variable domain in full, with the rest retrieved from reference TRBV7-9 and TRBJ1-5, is DTGVSQNPRHKITKRGQNVTFRCDPISEHNRLYWYRQTLGQGPEFLTYFQNEAQLEKSRLLSDRFSAERPKGSFSTLEIQRTEQGDSAMYLCASSRTEDPQPQHFGDGTRLSIL.

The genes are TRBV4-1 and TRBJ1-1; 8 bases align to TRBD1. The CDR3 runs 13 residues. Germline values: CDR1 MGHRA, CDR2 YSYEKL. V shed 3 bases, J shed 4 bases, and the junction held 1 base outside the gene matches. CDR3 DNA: TGCGCCAGCAGCCAGGGACAGGTCACTGAAGCTTTCTTT. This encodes CASSQGQVTEAFF.

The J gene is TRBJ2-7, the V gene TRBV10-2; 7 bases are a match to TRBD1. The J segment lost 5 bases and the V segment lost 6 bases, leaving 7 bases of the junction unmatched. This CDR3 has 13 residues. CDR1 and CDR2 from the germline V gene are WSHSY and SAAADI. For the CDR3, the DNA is TGCGCCAGCAGCGATGACAGGGACCACGAGCAGTACTTC. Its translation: CASSDDRDHEQYF.

The CDR3 sequence is CASSLGGYSAGNEQFF. The CDR3 DNA is TGTGCCAGCAGTTTAGGAGGGTACTCCGCGGGCAATGAGCAGTTCTTC. This chain connects TRBV28 to TRBJ2-1, with a possible D match to TRBD2 (6 bases). V was pared by 2 bases and J by 6 bases, with 17 bases between. Per the germline V gene, CDR1 is MDHEN and CDR2 is SYDVKM. The CDR3 consists of 16 residues.

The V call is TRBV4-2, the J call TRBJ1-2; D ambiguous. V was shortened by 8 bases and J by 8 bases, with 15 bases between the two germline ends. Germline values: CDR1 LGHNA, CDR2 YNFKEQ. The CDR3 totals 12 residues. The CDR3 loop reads CASYAAFGGYTF. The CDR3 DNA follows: TGTGCCAGCTATGCCGCGTTCGGGGGCTACACCTTC.

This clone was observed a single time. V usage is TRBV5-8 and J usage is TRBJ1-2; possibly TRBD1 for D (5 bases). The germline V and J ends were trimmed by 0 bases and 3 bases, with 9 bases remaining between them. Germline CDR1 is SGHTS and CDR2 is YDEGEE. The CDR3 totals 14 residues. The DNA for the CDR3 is TGTGCCAGCAGCTTGGAGGGGAAGGACTATGGCTACACCTTC. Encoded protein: CASSLEGKDYGYTF.

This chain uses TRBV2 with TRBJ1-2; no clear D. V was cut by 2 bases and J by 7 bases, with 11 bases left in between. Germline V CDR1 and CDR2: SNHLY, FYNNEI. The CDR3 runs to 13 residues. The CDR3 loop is CASSESPSFGYTF. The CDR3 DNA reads TGTGCCAGCAGTGAAAGTCCCTCCTTTGGCTACACCTTC.

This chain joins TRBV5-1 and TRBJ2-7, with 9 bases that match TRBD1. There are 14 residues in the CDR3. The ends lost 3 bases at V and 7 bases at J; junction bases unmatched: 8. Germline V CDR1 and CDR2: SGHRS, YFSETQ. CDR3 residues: CASSYGTGLGEQYF. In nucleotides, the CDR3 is TGCGCCAGCAGCTACGGGACAGGGTTGGGAGAGCAGTACTTC.

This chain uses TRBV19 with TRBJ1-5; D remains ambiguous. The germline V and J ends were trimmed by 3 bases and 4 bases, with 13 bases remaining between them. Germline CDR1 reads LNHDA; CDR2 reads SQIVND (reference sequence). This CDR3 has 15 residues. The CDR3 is CASSIPVRSNQPQHF. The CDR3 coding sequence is TGTGCCAGTAGTATTCCTGTTAGGAGTAATCAGCCCCAGCATTTT.

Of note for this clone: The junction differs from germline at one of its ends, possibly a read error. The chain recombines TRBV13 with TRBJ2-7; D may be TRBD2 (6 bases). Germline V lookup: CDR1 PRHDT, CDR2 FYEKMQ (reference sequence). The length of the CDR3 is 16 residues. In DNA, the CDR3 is TGTGCCAGCGGCTTATGGTCCGGGGGAGTCGTCTACGAGCAGTACTTC. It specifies CASGLWSGGVVYEQYF.

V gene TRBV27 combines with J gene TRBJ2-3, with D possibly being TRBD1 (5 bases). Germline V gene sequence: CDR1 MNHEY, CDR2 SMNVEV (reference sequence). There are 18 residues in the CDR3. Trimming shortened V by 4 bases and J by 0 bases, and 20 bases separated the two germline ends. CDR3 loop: CASSSAHIDSRSTDTQYF. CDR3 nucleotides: TGTGCCAGCAGTTCCGCCCACATTGACAGTCGAAGCACAGATACGCAGTATTTT.

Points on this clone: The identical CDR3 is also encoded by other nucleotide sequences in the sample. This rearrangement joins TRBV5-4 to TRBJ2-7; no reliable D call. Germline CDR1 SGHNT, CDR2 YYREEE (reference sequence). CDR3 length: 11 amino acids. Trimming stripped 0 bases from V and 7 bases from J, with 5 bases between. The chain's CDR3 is CASSLEAEQYF. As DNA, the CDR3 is TGTGCCAGCAGCTTGGAGGCAGAGCAGTACTTC.

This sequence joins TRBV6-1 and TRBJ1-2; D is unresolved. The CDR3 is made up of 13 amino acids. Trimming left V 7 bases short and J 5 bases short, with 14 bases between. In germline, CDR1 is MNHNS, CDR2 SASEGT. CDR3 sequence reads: CASNYGRGYGYTF. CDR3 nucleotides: TGTGCCAGCAATTATGGTAGAGGATATGGCTACACCTTC.

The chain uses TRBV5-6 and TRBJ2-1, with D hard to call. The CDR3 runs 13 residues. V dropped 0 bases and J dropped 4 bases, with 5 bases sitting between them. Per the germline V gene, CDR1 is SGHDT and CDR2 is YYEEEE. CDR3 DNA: TGTGCCAGCAGCTTGGACGATTACAATGAGCAGTTCTTC. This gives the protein CASSLDDYNEQFF.

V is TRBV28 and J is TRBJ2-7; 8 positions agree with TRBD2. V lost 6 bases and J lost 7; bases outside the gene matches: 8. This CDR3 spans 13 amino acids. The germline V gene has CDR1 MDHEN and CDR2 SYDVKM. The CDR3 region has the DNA TGTGCCAGCAGATTAGCGGGATCGTTGGAGCAGTACTTC. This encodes CASRLAGSLEQYF.

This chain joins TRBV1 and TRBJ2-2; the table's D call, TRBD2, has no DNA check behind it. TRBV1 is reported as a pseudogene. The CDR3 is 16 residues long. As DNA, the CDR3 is TGCACCAGCAGCTTCCGGACTAGTTGCGGCACCGGGGAGCTGTTTTTT. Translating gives CTSSFRTSCGTGELFF.

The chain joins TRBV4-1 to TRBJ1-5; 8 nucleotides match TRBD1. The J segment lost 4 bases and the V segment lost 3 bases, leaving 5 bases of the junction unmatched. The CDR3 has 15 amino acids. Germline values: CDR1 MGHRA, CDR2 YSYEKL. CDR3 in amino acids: CASSQEDRENQPQHF. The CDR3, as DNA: TGCGCCAGCAGCCAGGAGGACAGGGAGAATCAGCCCCAGCATTTT.

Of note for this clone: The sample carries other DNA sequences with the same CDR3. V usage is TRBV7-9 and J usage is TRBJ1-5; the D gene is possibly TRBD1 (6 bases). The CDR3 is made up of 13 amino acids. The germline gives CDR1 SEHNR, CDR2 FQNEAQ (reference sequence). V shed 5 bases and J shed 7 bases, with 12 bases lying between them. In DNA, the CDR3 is TGTGCCAGCAGCCCCCCGGGGGGCCAGCCCCAGCATTTT. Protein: CASSPPGGQPQHF.

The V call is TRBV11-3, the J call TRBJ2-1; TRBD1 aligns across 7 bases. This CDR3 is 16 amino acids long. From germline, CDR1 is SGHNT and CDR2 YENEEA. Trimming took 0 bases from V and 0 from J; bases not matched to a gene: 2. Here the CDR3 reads CASSLDSGGSYNEQFF. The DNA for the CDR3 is TGTGCCAGCAGCTTAGATTCAGGGGGCTCCTACAATGAGCAGTTCTTC.

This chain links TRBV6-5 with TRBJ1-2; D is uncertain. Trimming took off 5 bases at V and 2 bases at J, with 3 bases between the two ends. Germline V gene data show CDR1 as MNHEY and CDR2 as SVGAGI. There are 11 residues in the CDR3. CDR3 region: CASSDNYGYTF. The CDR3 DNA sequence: TGTGCCAGCAGTGACAACTATGGCTACACCTTC.

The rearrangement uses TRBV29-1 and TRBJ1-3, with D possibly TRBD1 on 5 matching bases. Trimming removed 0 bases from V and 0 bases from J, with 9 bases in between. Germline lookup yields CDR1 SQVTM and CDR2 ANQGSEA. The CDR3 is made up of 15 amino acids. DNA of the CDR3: TGCAGCGTTGAAGACACAGGCAACTCTGGAAACACCATATATTTT. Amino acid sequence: CSVEDTGNSGNTIYF.